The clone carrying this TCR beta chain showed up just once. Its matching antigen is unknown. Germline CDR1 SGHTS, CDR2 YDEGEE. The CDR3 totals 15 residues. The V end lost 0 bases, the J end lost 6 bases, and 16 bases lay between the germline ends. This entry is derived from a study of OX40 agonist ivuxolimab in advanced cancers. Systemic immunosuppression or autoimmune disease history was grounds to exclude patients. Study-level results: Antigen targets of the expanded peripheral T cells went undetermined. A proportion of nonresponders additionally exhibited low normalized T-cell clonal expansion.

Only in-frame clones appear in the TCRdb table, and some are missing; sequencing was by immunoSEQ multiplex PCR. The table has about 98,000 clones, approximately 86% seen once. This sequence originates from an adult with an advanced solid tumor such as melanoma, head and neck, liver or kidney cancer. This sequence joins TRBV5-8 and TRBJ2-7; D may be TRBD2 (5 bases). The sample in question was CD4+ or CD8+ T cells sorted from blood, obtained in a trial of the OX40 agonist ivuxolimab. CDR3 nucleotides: TGTGCCAGCAGCTTGGTGGAGGTTCTGCGGTCCGAGCAGTACTTC. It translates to CASSLVEVLRSEQYF.